Each of the 26 T cell receptor beta chains below was sequenced from the same sample in a study of cytomegalovirus exposure and HLA in healthy donors (dated 2017 in TCRdb). Preparation of the library involved the immunoSEQ multiplex PCR assay. For the multiplex PCR, a mixture combining 60 forward primers for TCR Vbeta segments and 13 reverse primers for TCR Jbeta segments was used. Here the immuneACCESS table is served through TCRdb, limited to in-frame sequences with V and J called. Missing clones are a known gap in these copies; in checked studies unresolved V genes cover under half, and the rest lacks a known reason. In this sample the table shows some 120,000 clones, around 80% of which occur a single time. The top ten constitute around 0.24% of the sample. The source material was PBMCs. The receptors stem from a man in his fifties or sixties in good health and CMV-seronegative.

This clone occurred a few times. The chain is built from TRBV5-1 and TRBJ1-2, with D tentatively TRBD1 (6 bases). In germline, CDR1 is SGHRS, CDR2 YFSETQ. This CDR3 has 16 amino acids. The ends were cut back, 0 bases at V and 2 bases at J, with 14 bases in the middle. The CDR3 DNA follows: TGCGCCAGCAGCTTGGATGGACAGCCAAGCAACTATGGCTACACCTTC. Its translation is CASSLDGQPSNYGYTF. Full variable domain (rest looked up from reference TRBV5-1 and TRBJ1-2): KAGVTQTPRYLIKTRGQQVTLSCSPISGHRSVSWYQQTPGQGLQFLFEYFSETQRNKGNFPGRFSGRQFSNSRSEMNVSTLELGDSALYLCASSLDGQPSNYGYTFGSGTRLTVV.

The gene calls are TRBV11-3 and TRBJ2-7, with 10 positions matching TRBD1. The CDR3 has 14 residues. V shed 5 bases and J 5 bases; nucleotides not matched to a gene: 6. From germline, CDR1 is SGHNT and CDR2 YENEEA. The CDR3 protein is CASSPGQGSNEQYF. The DNA for the CDR3 is TGTGCCAGCAGCCCGGGACAGGGGAGCAACGAGCAGTACTTC.

J is TRBJ1-1 and V is TRBV6-1; D unclear. CDR1 is MNHNS, CDR2 SASEGT, per germline. V gave up 2 bases and J gave up 6 bases, with 13 bases separating them. The CDR3 is 14 amino acids. Here the CDR3 reads CASSEMGSRAEAFF. The CDR3 DNA follows: TGTGCCAGCAGTGAAATGGGGTCGAGGGCTGAAGCTTTCTTT.

The J gene is TRBJ1-3, the V gene TRBV7-6, with 7 nucleotides matching TRBD1. The CDR3 has 16 residues. Germline V gene lookup returns CDR1 SGHVS and CDR2 FNYEAQ. V trimming: 4 bases; J trimming: 0 bases; junction bases outside the gene matches: 6. In DNA, the CDR3 is TGTGCCAGCAGCTACTCGGACAGGCTCTCTGGAAACACCATATATTTT. Its protein product is CASSYSDRLSGNTIYF.

The chain joins TRBV7-2 to TRBJ2-3; the match to TRBD2 covers 9 bases. The CDR3 sequence is 15 residues long. The germline gives CDR1 SGHTA, CDR2 FQGNSA. V shed 6 bases and J 1 base; nucleotides not matched to a gene: 5. The CDR3 here is CASSSRTSGTDTQYF. The CDR3 DNA reads as TGTGCCAGCAGTAGTCGGACTAGCGGCACAGATACGCAGTATTTT.

The chain couples TRBV7-8 to TRBJ1-2; 7 bases match TRBD1. V was clipped by 0 bases and J by 6 bases; unmatched bases: 10. Germline V gene data show CDR1 as SGHVS and CDR2 as FQNEAQ. The length of the CDR3 is 16 residues. Here the CDR3 reads CASSLARTGSTNGYTF. The CDR3 nucleotides read TGTGCCAGCAGCTTAGCCCGGACAGGATCAACTAATGGCTACACCTTC.

The chain employs TRBV5-1 and TRBJ1-6; D perhaps matches TRBD1 (5 bases). This CDR3 contains 14 residues. Germline CDR1 and CDR2: SGHRS and YFSETQ. V shed 4 bases and J shed 3 bases, with 8 bases lying between them. CDR3 protein: CASSADIYNSPLHF. The CDR3 bases are TGCGCCAGCAGCGCGGACATCTATAATTCACCCCTCCACTTT.

The chain couples TRBV11-2 to TRBJ2-7; the D is unclear. The ends were cut back, 0 bases at V and 4 bases at J, with 10 bases in the middle. The CDR3 length is 14 residues. CDR1 is SGHAT and CDR2 is FQNNGV in the germline V gene. The CDR3 sequence: CASSLEPLAYEQYF. The DNA of the CDR3 is TGTGCCAGCAGCTTAGAGCCCTTGGCTTACGAGCAGTACTTC.

In this sample, this clone turned up once. The chain links TRBV19 to TRBJ1-5, with D perhaps matching TRBD1 (6 bases). The CDR3 has 16 residues. From germline, CDR1 is LNHDA and CDR2 SQIVND (reference sequence). Trimming shortened V by 6 bases and J by 2 bases, and 17 bases separated the two germline ends. The CDR3 DNA follows: TGTGCCAGTAGGCCAGGAGTCAGGGGTGGCAATCAGCCCCAGCATTTT. It yields the protein CASRPGVRGGNQPQHF. Full variable domain (remainder filled in from reference TRBV19 and TRBJ1-5): DGGITQSPKYLFRKEGQNVTLSCEQNLNHDAMYWYRQDPGQGLRLIYYSQIVNDFQKGDIAEGYSVSREKKESFPLTVTSAQKNPTAFYLCASRPGVRGGNQPQHFGDGTRLSIL.

This clone was counted between two and nine times. V is TRBV9 and J is TRBJ2-5; D not resolved. The germline V gene has CDR1 SGDLS and CDR2 YYNGEE. V lost 1 base to trimming and J lost 5 bases, with 15 bases between them. CDR3 length: 15 amino acids. CDR3 coding DNA: TGTGCCAGCAGCGTACTAGACGAAGCCAGCGAGACCCAGTACTTC. It translates to CASSVLDEASETQYF.

The rearrangement links TRBV9 to TRBJ2-5; D is perhaps TRBD1 (6 bases). The germline V and J ends were trimmed by 4 bases and 3 bases, with 16 bases remaining between them. Germline CDR1 is SGDLS and CDR2 is YYNGEE. CDR3 size: 15 residues. CDR3 nucleotides: TGTGCCAGCAGCCCTCGGGGCAGGGGAGAAGAGACCCAGTACTTC. Amino acid sequence: CASSPRGRGEETQYF.

The V gene is TRBV28, the J gene TRBJ1-1, with D maybe TRBD1 (6 bases). The CDR3 has 15 residues. Germline CDR1 MDHEN, CDR2 SYDVKM. Trimming left V 11 bases short and J 1 base short, with 20 bases between. Written as DNA, the CDR3 is TGTGCCTGTGAGGACAGTGCGGCTCCGAACACTGAAGCTTTCTTT. It encodes CACEDSAAPNTEAFF.

The chain links TRBV5-1 to TRBJ2-6; 7 bases fit TRBD1. Germline-derived CDR1 and CDR2 are SGHRS and YFSETQ. CDR3 length: 19 residues. The V and J ends lost 4 bases and 0 bases, in that order; junction bases with no gene match: 13. CDR3 sequence reads: CASSPVMRQGYSGANVLTF. Written as DNA, the CDR3 is TGCGCCAGCAGCCCCGTTATGAGACAGGGATACTCTGGGGCCAACGTCCTGACTTTC.

This clone was counted between two and nine times. The CDR3 coding sequence is TGTGCCAGCAGCAGGGGGACAGGGGGCTTGGGGAACATTCAGTACTTC. Translated: CASSRGTGGLGNIQYF. The gene calls are TRBV11-1 and TRBJ2-4; 12 bases align to TRBD1. Looked up from germline, CDR1 is SGHAT and CDR2 is FQDESV (reference sequence). The trim removed 5 bases at V and 7 bases at J, leaving 9 bases unmatched. CDR3 size: 16 residues.

This clone was recorded only once. V and J are TRBV5-1 and TRBJ2-4; TRBD2 might be the D (6 bases). This CDR3 is 18 amino acids long. V was shortened by 2 bases and J by 0 bases, with 18 bases between the two germline ends. The germline V gene encodes CDR1 SGHRS and CDR2 YFSETQ. The CDR3 sequence: CASSFRPSGRKAKNIQYF. In nucleotides, the CDR3 is TGCGCCAGCAGCTTCCGCCCCTCGGGGAGGAAAGCCAAAAACATTCAGTACTTC.

J is TRBJ2-5 and V is TRBV6-5, with a possible D match to TRBD2 (7 bases). The CDR3 extends over 14 amino acids. The germline V and J ends were trimmed by 7 bases and 1 base, with 13 bases remaining between them. CDR1 and CDR2 (germline): MNHEY, SVGAGI. In DNA form, the CDR3 reads TGTGCCAGCACCAACGGGGGGCTCCAAGAGACCCAGTACTTC. Its protein product is CASTNGGLQETQYF.

The chain has TRBV6-5 and TRBJ2-2; maybe TRBD1 (5 bases). This CDR3 is 12 amino acids long. With 6 bases removed from V and 6 bases from J, the gap between germline ends came to 8 bases. Germline V gene data show CDR1 as MNHEY and CDR2 as SVGAGI. This CDR3 reads CASSRASGELFF. The CDR3 bases are TGTGCCAGCAGCAGGGCTTCCGGGGAGCTGTTTTTT.

V gene TRBV11-3 combines with J gene TRBJ2-2; 14 bases map to TRBD2. The CDR3 length is 16 residues. Germline loops: CDR1 SGHNT, CDR2 YENEEA. The V and J ends lost 5 bases and 3 bases, in that order; junction bases with no gene match: 2. In nucleotides, the CDR3 is TGTGCCAGCAGCATGGGACTAGCGGGAGACACCGGGGAGCTGTTTTTT. As protein: CASSMGLAGDTGELFF. Based on the CDR3 plus reference TRBV11-3 and TRBJ2-2, the full variable domain is EAGVVQSPRYKIIEKKQPVAFWCNPISGHNTLYWYLQNLGQGPELLIRYENEEAVDDSQLPKDRFSAERLKGVDSTLKIQPAELGDSAVYLCASSMGLAGDTGELFFGEGSRLTVL.

This clone was detected a few times. The gene calls are TRBV18 and TRBJ1-3; D perhaps matches TRBD1 (5 bases). The CDR3 extends over 18 amino acids. V dropped 2 bases and J dropped 0 bases, with 17 bases sitting between them. Per germline, CDR1 KGHSH and CDR2 LQKENI. The CDR3 loop is CASSPYPGQGLSGNTIYF. The CDR3 nucleotides are TGTGCCAGCTCACCATACCCCGGCCAGGGACTCTCTGGAAACACCATATATTTT.

The gene calls are TRBV28 and TRBJ2-4; 7 nucleotides line up with TRBD2. The junction had 10 bases not matched to a gene; V was cut back by 5 bases and J by 0 bases. The germline V gene encodes CDR1 MDHEN and CDR2 SYDVKM. This CDR3 contains 17 residues. In DNA form, the CDR3 reads TGTGCCAGCAGTCTACCCAGCGGGACTGGAGCCAAAAACATTCAGTACTTC. Translation gives CASSLPSGTGAKNIQYF. Full variable domain (missing parts from reference TRBV28 and TRBJ2-4): DVKVTQSSRYLVKRTGEKVFLECVQDMDHENMFWYRQDPGLGLRLIYFSYDVKMKEKGDIPEGYSVSREKKERFSLILESASTNQTSMYLCASSLPSGTGAKNIQYFGAGTRLSVL.

V gene TRBV27 combines with J gene TRBJ1-2; no reliable D call. The CDR3 is made up of 13 amino acids. Germline V gene data show CDR1 as MNHEY and CDR2 as SMNVEV (reference sequence). Trimming removed 4 bases at V and 0 bases at J, with 6 bases between. DNA of the CDR3: TGTGCCAGCAGTTACAGCTCTAACTATGGCTACACCTTC. Translation gives CASSYSSNYGYTF.

The chain combines TRBV29-1 with TRBJ1-2; the match to TRBD1 covers 7 bases. Trimming at V came to 5 bases and at J to 10 bases, leaving 13 bases not matched to a gene. The CDR3 is 13 amino acids. The germline V gene has CDR1 SQVTM and CDR2 ANQGSEA. The CDR3 region is CSVSDRASGDYTF. CDR3 nucleotides: TGCAGCGTTTCCGACAGGGCGAGTGGTGACTACACCTTC.

The CDR3 spells CASSPANTGELFF. In DNA, the CDR3 is TGCGCCAGCAGCCCGGCGAACACCGGGGAGCTGTTTTTT. The rearrangement uses TRBV4-3 and TRBJ2-2; D unclear. The CDR3 has 13 amino acids. Trimming removed 4 bases at V and 0 bases at J, with 3 bases between. Germline lookup yields CDR1 LGHNA and CDR2 YSLEER.

V and J are TRBV4-3 and TRBJ2-4; 11 bases align to TRBD2. The CDR3 spans 16 residues. Germline values: CDR1 LGHNA, CDR2 YSLEER. With V trimmed by 4 bases and J by 8 bases, 10 bases remained unmatched. The DNA of the CDR3 is TGCGCCAGCAGCCCTCGGACTAGCGGGCTCGGGGACATTCAGTACTTC. As protein: CASSPRTSGLGDIQYF.

This clone has more than one count but fewer than ten. The V gene is TRBV28, the J gene TRBJ1-2; 9 nucleotides match TRBD1. Germline V lookup: CDR1 MDHEN, CDR2 SYDVKM. J gave up 5 bases and V 2 bases, and 3 bases lay outside the gene matches. The CDR3 is 14 residues long. The CDR3 nucleotides are TGTGCCAGCAGTTTAAGGGACAGGGTTTATGGCTACACCTTC. Its protein is CASSLRDRVYGYTF.

The CDR3 sequence: CASSQGTAGGSYEQYF. CDR3 bases: TGCGCCAGCAGCCAAGGCACGGCGGGAGGTTCCTACGAGCAGTACTTC. The rearrangement links TRBV4-3 to TRBJ2-7, with 8 bases fitting TRBD2. V trimming: 1 base; J trimming: 1 base; junction bases outside the gene matches: 6. Germline V CDR1 and CDR2: LGHNA, YSLEER. The CDR3 sequence is 16 residues long.